Listed below are T cell receptor beta chains from one sample, sequenced in a study of OX40 agonist ivuxolimab in advanced cancers. The repertoire was sequenced with immunoSEQ multiplex PCR; TCRdb's copy has only in-frame clones and lacks some. The sample has some 77,000 clones, about 83% seen once. Sequenced here: CD4+ or CD8+ T cells sorted from blood, sampled in a trial of the OX40 agonist ivuxolimab. These receptors were obtained from an adult with an advanced solid tumor such as melanoma, head and neck, liver or kidney cancer. CDR3s include the opening cysteine and the closing phenylalanine or tryptophan. Size is stated for part of the rows, as once, few or many counts, or as a class when the clone is expanded.

TRBV25-1,.,CASSESAGGRETQYF
TRBV2,.,CASSAGLDRDKAFF
TRBV5-4,.,CASSLTEHGYTF
TRBV6-1,.,CASSESGGFTDTQYF
TRBV7-8,.,CASSFGRNTEAFF
TRBV7-9,.,CASSFFRAPIPANYGYTF
TRBV2,.,CASSVSNTEAFF
TRBV28,once,CASTRGGTANTGELFF
TRBV15,.,CATRKQGSNTEAFF
TRBV29-1,.,CSVTGNTGELFF
TRBV11-2,.,CASSEMGHQVFYEQYF
TRBV5-1,.,CASSLGTGPGNTIYF
TRBV30,.,CAWVITDTQYF
TRBV4-2,.,CASSPPLSGELFF
TRBV5-1,.,CASSGGTSNEQFF
TRBV7-8,.,CASSFDRMNTEAFF
TRBV2,.,CASSEAPGSETQYF
TRBV5-1,.,CASSFRGKGNGYTF
TRBV5-1,.,CASSNYRGQETQYF
TRBV11-2,.,CASSPLVARLKSYTF
TRBV6-5,.,CASSSPPTGRNEQYF
TRBV7-2,.,CASRRTGTNTEAFF
TRBV7-9,.,CASSLGRTGGEAFF
TRBV10-3,few,CAISDLKRGTEAFF
TRBV21-1,.,CASTTEGREGLCTDTQYF
TRBV6-5,.,CASSYSYRGVEETQYF
TRBV28,.,CASSLKGYNSPLHF
TRBV29-1,.,CSVDSRTYNEQFF
TRBV5-1,.,CASSLDPSSPNQPQHF
TRBV4-1,.,CASRPLLAGGYNEQFF
TRBV7-2,.,CASSFLGPGEQYF
TRBV28,.,CASTNPPGTGGNNEQFF
TRBV19,.,CASSRDSLSSYEQYF
TRBV6-5,.,CASSISTSNYGYTF
TRBV9,.,CASSGGPGGALGNSPLHF
TRBV6-6,.,CASSSQGTYGYTF
TRBV5-1,once,CASSLEGIQYF
TRBV18,.,CASSRGDLGEAFF
TRBV6-1,.,CASRESGGAGGANVLTF
TRBV5-1,.,CASSLQGTSGANVLTF
TRBV4-1,.,CASSQDLELYEQFF
TRBV6-6,.,CASSRQGAQPQHF
TRBV4-1,.,CASSVIIAGGPEGQYF
TRBV7-9,.,CASSADRSGYTF
TRBV15,.,CATSIGLVNNEQFF
TRBV7-2,.,CASSLGTYYEQYF
TRBV19,.,CASSNNPGQVAQAGYTF
TRBV2,few,CASRKRELTYEQYF
TRBV2,.,CASSGTGGDQPQHF
TRBV5-1,once,CASSLGGAGNTEAFF
TRBV7-9,.,CASSLSTGSGTDTQYF
TRBV4-3,.,CASSQVRLGTGNEKLFF
TRBV11-3,.,CASSLRSGGTDTQYF
TRBV5-1,.,CASSLGGGPLNEKLFF
TRBV5-1,.,CASSLEPLGNTEAFF